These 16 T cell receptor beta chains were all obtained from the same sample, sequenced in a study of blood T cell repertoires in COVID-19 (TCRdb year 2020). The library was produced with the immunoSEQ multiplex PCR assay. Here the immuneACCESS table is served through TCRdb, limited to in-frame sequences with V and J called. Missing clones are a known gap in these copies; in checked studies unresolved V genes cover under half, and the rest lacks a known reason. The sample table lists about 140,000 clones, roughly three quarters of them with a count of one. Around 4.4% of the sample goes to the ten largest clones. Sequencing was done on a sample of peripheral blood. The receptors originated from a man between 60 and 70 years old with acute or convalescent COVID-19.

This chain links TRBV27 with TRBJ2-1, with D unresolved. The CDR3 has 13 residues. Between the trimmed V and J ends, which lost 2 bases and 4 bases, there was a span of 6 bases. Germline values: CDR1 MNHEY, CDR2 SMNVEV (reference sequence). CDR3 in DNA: TGTGCCAGCAGTTTAAATAGTTACAATGAGCAGTTCTTC. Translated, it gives CASSLNSYNEQFF.

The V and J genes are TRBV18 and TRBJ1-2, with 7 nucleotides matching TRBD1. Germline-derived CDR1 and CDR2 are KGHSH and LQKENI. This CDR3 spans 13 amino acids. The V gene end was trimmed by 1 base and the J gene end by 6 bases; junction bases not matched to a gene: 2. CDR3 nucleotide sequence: TGTGCCAGCTCACCACTTGACAGGGATGGCTACACCTTC. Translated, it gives CASSPLDRDGYTF.

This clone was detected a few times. DNA for the CDR3: TGTGCCAGCAGTGACTCCGGGACAGGGTGCTCCCAAGAGACCCAGTACTTC. It encodes CASSDSGTGCSQETQYF. The rearrangement links TRBV6-4 to TRBJ2-5; 9 bases align to TRBD1. The CDR3 spans 17 residues. V shed 0 bases, J shed 1 base, and the junction held 6 bases outside the gene matches. Germline V gives CDR1 MRHNA, CDR2 SNTAGT.

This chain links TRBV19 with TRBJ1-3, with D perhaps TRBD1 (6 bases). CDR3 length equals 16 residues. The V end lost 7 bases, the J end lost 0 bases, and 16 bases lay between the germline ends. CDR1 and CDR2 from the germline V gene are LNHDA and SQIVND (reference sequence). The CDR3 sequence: CASTSTGTFSGNTIYF. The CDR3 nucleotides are TGTGCCAGTACCTCGACAGGTACATTCTCTGGAAACACCATATATTTT.

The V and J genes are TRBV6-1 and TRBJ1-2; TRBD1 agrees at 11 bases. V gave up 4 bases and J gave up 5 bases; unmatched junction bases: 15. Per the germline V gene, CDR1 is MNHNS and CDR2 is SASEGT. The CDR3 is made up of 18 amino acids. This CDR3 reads CASSARSSRGQGAYGYTF. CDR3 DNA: TGTGCCAGCAGTGCGCGATCAAGTCGAGGACAGGGGGCTTATGGCTACACCTTC.

CDR3 amino acids: CASSKAFDSLNIQYF. The DNA of the CDR3 is TGTGCCAGTAGTAAGGCTTTCGACAGTCTGAACATTCAGTACTTC. This chain connects TRBV19 to TRBJ2-4; TRBD1 is a possible D gene (5 bases). CDR3 length equals 15 residues. V lost 4 bases and J 7 bases, leaving 17 bases between the germline ends. Germline CDR1 is LNHDA and CDR2 is SQIVND (reference sequence).

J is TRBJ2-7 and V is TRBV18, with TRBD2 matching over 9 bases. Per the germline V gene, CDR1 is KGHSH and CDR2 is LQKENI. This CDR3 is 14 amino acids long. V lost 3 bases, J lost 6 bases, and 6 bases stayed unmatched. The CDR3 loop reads CASSPSGTSSEQYF. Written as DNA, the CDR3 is TGTGCCAGCTCACCGTCCGGGACTAGCTCCGAGCAGTACTTC. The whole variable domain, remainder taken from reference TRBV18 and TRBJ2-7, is NAGVMQNPRHLVRRRGQEARLRCSPMKGHSHVYWYRQLPEEGLKFMVYLQKENIIDESGMPKERFSAEFPKEGPSILRIQQVVRGDSAAYFCASSPSGTSSEQYFGPGTRLTVT.

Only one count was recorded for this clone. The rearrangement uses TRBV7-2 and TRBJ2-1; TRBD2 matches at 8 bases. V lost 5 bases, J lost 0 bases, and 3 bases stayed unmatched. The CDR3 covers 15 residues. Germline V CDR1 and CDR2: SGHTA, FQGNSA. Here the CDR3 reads CASSATSDSYNEQFF. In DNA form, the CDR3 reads TGTGCCAGCAGCGCGACTAGCGACTCCTACAATGAGCAGTTCTTC.

CDR3 sequence reads: CASTKEPYSGYTF. CDR3 coding DNA: TGTGCCAGCACCAAGGAGCCCTATTCTGGCTACACCTTC. V gene TRBV12-3 or TRBV12-4 combines with J gene TRBJ1-2; no firm D call. Trimming shortened V by 7 bases and J by 7 bases, and 16 bases separated the two germline ends. The CDR3 is 13 amino acids.

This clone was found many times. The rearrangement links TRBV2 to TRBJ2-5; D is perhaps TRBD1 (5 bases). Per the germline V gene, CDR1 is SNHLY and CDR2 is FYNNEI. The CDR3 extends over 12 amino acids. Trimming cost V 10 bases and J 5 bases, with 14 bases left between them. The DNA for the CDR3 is TGTGCCATCAAGGACGCAGGGGAGACCCAGTACTTC. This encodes CAIKDAGETQYF.

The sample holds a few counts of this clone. The DNA of the CDR3 is TGTGCCAGCAGCTTCACTAGCGGCTTGGGCACAGATACGCAGTATTTT. Residues: CASSFTSGLGTDTQYF. The V and J genes are TRBV5-4 and TRBJ2-3, with TRBD2 matching 8 bases. J was trimmed by 1 base and V by 2 bases; bases with no gene match: 6. This CDR3 has 16 amino acids. Germline CDR1 is SGHNT and CDR2 is YYREEE (reference sequence). Combining the CDR3 with reference TRBV5-4 and TRBJ2-3 gives the whole variable domain ETGVTQSPTHLIKTRGQQVTLRCSSQSGHNTVSWYQQALGQGPQFIFQYYREEENGRGNFPPRFSGLQFPNYSSELNVNALELDDSALYLCASSFTSGLGTDTQYFGPGTRLTVL.

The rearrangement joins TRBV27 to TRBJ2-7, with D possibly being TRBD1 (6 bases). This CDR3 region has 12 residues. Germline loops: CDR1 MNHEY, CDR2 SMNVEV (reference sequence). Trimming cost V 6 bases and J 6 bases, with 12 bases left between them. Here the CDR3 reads CASSNTGIEQYF. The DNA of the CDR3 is TGTGCCAGCAGCAACACAGGGATCGAGCAGTACTTC.

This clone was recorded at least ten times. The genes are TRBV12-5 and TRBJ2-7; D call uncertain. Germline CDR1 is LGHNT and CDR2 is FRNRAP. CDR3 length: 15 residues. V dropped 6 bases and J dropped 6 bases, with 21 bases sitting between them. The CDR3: CASGPGDPTSTEQYF. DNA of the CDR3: TGTGCTAGTGGCCCCGGAGATCCCACTTCCACCGAGCAGTACTTC.

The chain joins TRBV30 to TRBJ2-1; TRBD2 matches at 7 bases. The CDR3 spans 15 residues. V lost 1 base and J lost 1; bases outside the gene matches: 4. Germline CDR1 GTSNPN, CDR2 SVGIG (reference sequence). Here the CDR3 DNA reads TGTGCCTGGAGTGCCGTAGCGGGTTCCTACAATGAGCAGTTCTTC. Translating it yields CAWSAVAGSYNEQFF.

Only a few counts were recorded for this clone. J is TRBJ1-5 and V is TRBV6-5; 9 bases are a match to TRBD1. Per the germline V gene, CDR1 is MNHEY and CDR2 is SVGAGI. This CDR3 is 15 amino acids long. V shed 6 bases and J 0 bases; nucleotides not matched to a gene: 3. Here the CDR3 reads CASRTGQGSNQPQHF. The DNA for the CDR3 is TGTGCCAGCAGGACGGGACAGGGTAGCAATCAGCCCCAGCATTTT.

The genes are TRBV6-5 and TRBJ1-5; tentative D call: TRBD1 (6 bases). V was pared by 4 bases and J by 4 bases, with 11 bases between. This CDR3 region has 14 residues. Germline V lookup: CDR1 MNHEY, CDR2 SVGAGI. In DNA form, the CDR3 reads TGTGCCAGCAGTTCTGGACAGAGAAATCAGCCCCAGCATTTT. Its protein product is CASSSGQRNQPQHF.